The 26 T cell receptor beta chains presented below share a single source sample, sequenced in a study of cytomegalovirus exposure and HLA in healthy donors. PCR involved 60 Vbeta and 13 Jbeta primers. The data were produced by immunoSEQ multiplex PCR, yet TCRdb's version contains in-frame clones alone and is incomplete. The sample records around 150,000 clones, about four fifths being singletons. Specimen: PBMCs. These receptor sequences come from a man in his forties in good health and CMV-seropositive.

The CDR3, as DNA: TGTGCCAGCAGGACGACCCTAGCGGGAGGTATCTACGAGCAGTACTTC. Translation: CASRTTLAGGIYEQYF. The chain links TRBV28 to TRBJ2-7, with 11 nucleotides matching TRBD2. With 6 bases clipped from V and 3 bases from J, the junction kept 10 bases outside the gene matches. CDR3 length: 16 amino acids. The germline gives CDR1 MDHEN, CDR2 SYDVKM. The whole variable domain, filled in from reference TRBV28 and TRBJ2-7, reads DVKVTQSSRYLVKRTGEKVFLECVQDMDHENMFWYRQDPGLGLRLIYFSYDVKMKEKGDIPEGYSVSREKKERFSLILESASTNQTSMYLCASRTTLAGGIYEQYFGPGTRLTVT.

V and J are TRBV5-1 and TRBJ1-2; 9 bases map to TRBD1. From germline, CDR1 is SGHRS and CDR2 YFSETQ. With V trimmed by 0 bases and J by 8 bases, 8 bases remained unmatched. This CDR3 has 15 residues. The CDR3 protein is CASSLVGGTGSGYTF. CDR3 nucleotide sequence: TGCGCCAGCAGCTTGGTAGGCGGGACAGGGAGCGGCTACACCTTC.

This chain uses TRBV19 with TRBJ1-5; D not certain. The germline gives CDR1 LNHDA, CDR2 SQIVND (reference sequence). The V end was cut by 8 bases, the J end by 0 bases, with 14 bases between. This CDR3 is 15 amino acids long. CDR3 sequence reads: CASATGEYSNQPQHF. In nucleotides, the CDR3 is TGTGCCAGTGCTACCGGGGAATATAGCAATCAGCCCCAGCATTTT.

The V call is TRBV10-3, the J call TRBJ2-5, with D possibly TRBD1 on 5 matching bases. With 2 bases removed from V and 3 bases from J, the gap between germline ends came to 10 bases. The CDR3 loop spans 14 amino acids. Germline CDR1 reads ENHRY; CDR2 reads SYGVKD. The CDR3: CAISEVPGKETQYF. The CDR3, as DNA: TGTGCCATCAGTGAGGTCCCAGGGAAAGAGACCCAGTACTTC.

Comments on this clone: At one end the junction does not follow the germline gene, possibly because of a read error. V is TRBV5-1 and J is TRBJ1-1; 7 bases match TRBD1. Germline loops: CDR1 SGHRS, CDR2 YFSETQ. The CDR3 has 15 residues. CDR3 DNA: TGCGCCAGCAGCTTGGCCGGGACAGTGAACTCTGAAGCTTTCTTT. Amino acid sequence: CASSLAGTVNSEAFF.

This chain links TRBV10-3 with TRBJ1-3, with TRBD1 matching 7 bases. V was pared by 5 bases and J by 2 bases, with 3 bases of the junction left unmatched. From germline, CDR1 is ENHRY and CDR2 SYGVKD. The CDR3 extends over 14 amino acids. The CDR3 bases are TGTGCCATCAGTTCGACAGGGACTGGAAACACCATATATTTT. This sequence encodes CAISSTGTGNTIYF.

The CDR3: CASSLVAGVFTGQFF. The CDR3 DNA reads as TGTGCCAGCAGCTTGGTAGCGGGAGTTTTCACAGGGCAGTTCTTC. The chain has TRBV5-6 and TRBJ2-1; 9 positions agree with TRBD2. This CDR3 is 15 amino acids long. V lost 0 bases, J lost 12 bases, and 10 bases stayed unmatched. Germline lookup yields CDR1 SGHDT and CDR2 YYEEEE.

This clone was seen more than once but under ten times. V usage is TRBV7-3 and J usage is TRBJ1-6; D not certain. The germline CDR1 and CDR2 sequences are SGHTA and FQGTGA. The CDR3 runs to 13 residues. With 5 bases removed from V and 9 bases from J, the gap between germline ends came to 11 bases. This chain's CDR3 is CASSPTAASPLHF. In DNA, the CDR3 is TGTGCCAGCAGCCCGACTGCCGCTTCACCCCTCCACTTT.

In this sample, this clone turned up once. The V call is TRBV30, the J call TRBJ1-2; tentative D call: TRBD1 (5 bases). CDR1 GTSNPN and CDR2 SVGIG come from the germline V gene (reference sequence). The V and J ends lost 3 bases and 8 bases respectively, with 13 bases between them. CDR3 length: 12 residues. The DNA of the CDR3 is TGTGCCTGGAGGGCAGCCCAGGGAGGCTACACCTTC. Residues: CAWRAAQGGYTF.

V and J are TRBV9 and TRBJ2-1; tentatively, D is TRBD1 (5 bases). V was shortened by 3 bases and J by 7 bases, with 20 bases between the two germline ends. Per the germline V gene, CDR1 is SGDLS and CDR2 is YYNGEE. There are 16 residues in the CDR3. CDR3 region: CASSADQGWVRNEQFF. CDR3 bases: TGTGCCAGCAGCGCCGATCAGGGTTGGGTAAGGAATGAGCAGTTCTTC.

The chain uses TRBV7-3 and TRBJ1-1; D unresolved. V lost 5 bases and J lost 4, with 11 bases in between. The CDR3 is 13 amino acids. Germline V gives CDR1 SGHTA, CDR2 FQGTGA. The CDR3 bases are TGTGCCAGCAGCCCCTCATCCAGCACTGAAGCTTTCTTT. This sequence encodes CASSPSSSTEAFF.

The chain combines TRBV27 with TRBJ1-1; tentative D call: TRBD1 (5 bases). The CDR3 extends over 15 amino acids. Germline values: CDR1 MNHEY, CDR2 SMNVEV (reference sequence). Trimming removed 0 bases at V and 1 base at J, with 9 bases between. The chain's CDR3 is CASSLSWQGNTEAFF. The CDR3 coding sequence is TGTGCCAGCAGTTTATCCTGGCAGGGGAACACTGAAGCTTTCTTT.

V usage is TRBV30 and J usage is TRBJ1-2, with unresolved D. Germline V gene lookup returns CDR1 GTSNPN and CDR2 SVGIG (reference sequence). The CDR3 runs 14 residues. The V and J ends lost 0 bases and 1 base respectively, with 9 bases between them. The CDR3 reads CAWSVQSRNYGYTF. CDR3 bases: TGTGCCTGGAGTGTACAGTCGCGTAACTATGGCTACACCTTC.

The rearrangement uses TRBV9 and TRBJ2-6; D not certain. Germline V lookup: CDR1 SGDLS, CDR2 YYNGEE. V lost 4 bases, J lost 4 bases, and 15 bases lay in between. This CDR3 comprises 16 residues. The CDR3 is CASSPRSNSGANVLTF. The CDR3 nucleotides read TGTGCCAGCAGCCCCCGGTCCAATTCAGGGGCCAACGTCCTGACTTTC. The full variable domain, with the rest looked up from reference TRBV9 and TRBJ2-6, is DSGVTQTPKHLITATGQRVTLRCSPRSGDLSVYWYQQSLDQGLQFLIQYYNGEERAKGNILERFSAQQFPDLHSELNLSSLELGDSALYFCASSPRSNSGANVLTFGAGSRLTVL.

V is TRBV14 and J is TRBJ2-6, with TRBD1 matching 9 bases. The length of the CDR3 is 18 residues. Germline V CDR1 and CDR2: SGHDN, FVKESK. After removal of 4 bases from V and 4 bases from J, the junction contained 11 bases not matched to a gene. CDR3 residues: CASSPPGGQGRGANVLTF. Here the CDR3 DNA reads TGTGCCAGCAGCCCCCCAGGAGGACAGGGGAGGGGGGCCAACGTCCTGACTTTC.

This chain uses TRBV15 with TRBJ1-2; perhaps TRBD1 as D (5 bases). CDR1 and CDR2 from the germline V gene are LNHNV and YYDKDF (reference sequence). V lost 0 bases, J lost 6 bases, and 11 bases lay in between. This CDR3 region has 14 residues. The CDR3 DNA follows: TGTGCCACCAGCAGAGATCGGGCAGGGAATGGCTACACCTTC. This codes for CATSRDRAGNGYTF.

The chain joins TRBV19 to TRBJ2-4; 13 bases fit TRBD2. J was trimmed by 6 bases and V by 4 bases; bases with no gene match: 6. Germline V gene sequence: CDR1 LNHDA, CDR2 SQIVND (reference sequence). CDR3 length equals 16 residues. CDR3 amino acids: CASSTTSGRTGNIQYF. In DNA form, the CDR3 reads TGTGCCAGTAGTACGACTAGCGGGAGGACGGGAAACATTCAGTACTTC.

The rearrangement uses TRBV18 and TRBJ2-7; D perhaps matches TRBD1 (6 bases). Trimming took 3 bases from V and 2 from J, leaving 11 bases between them. The germline V gene encodes CDR1 KGHSH and CDR2 LQKENI. There are 14 residues in the CDR3. CDR3 amino acids: CASSPLGQTYEQYF. CDR3 coding DNA: TGTGCCAGCTCACCCCTAGGACAGACCTACGAGCAGTACTTC.

This chain uses TRBV4-1 with TRBJ2-3; D perhaps matches TRBD1 (5 bases). The CDR3 covers 14 residues. Deletions cut 4 bases from V and 0 bases from J, with 8 bases between. The V gene's germline CDR1 is MGHRA and CDR2 YSYEKL. The CDR3 DNA follows: TGCGCCAGCAGCCGACAGCAAAGCACAGATACGCAGTATTTT. It codes for CASSRQQSTDTQYF.

This clone was found once. This chain connects TRBV19 to TRBJ1-1; D may be TRBD1 (5 bases). This CDR3 comprises 16 residues. Germline V CDR1 and CDR2: LNHDA, SQIVND (reference sequence). V shed 0 bases and J shed 0 bases, with 11 bases lying between them. The CDR3 sequence is CASSIDFGHLNTEAFF. The CDR3 bases are TGTGCCAGTAGTATAGATTTCGGACACCTGAACACTGAAGCTTTCTTT.

This clone was observed a single time. J is TRBJ1-1 and V is TRBV28, with a tentative D call TRBD1 (5 bases). Germline CDR1 reads MDHEN; CDR2 reads SYDVKM. The CDR3 is 14 amino acids. The V gene lost 3 bases and the J gene lost 1 base, with 9 bases spanning the gap. The CDR3 sequence: CASSFGGGNTEAFF. The CDR3 DNA reads as TGTGCCAGCAGTTTCGGGGGAGGGAACACTGAAGCTTTCTTT.

The gene calls are TRBV7-6 and TRBJ2-1; 13 bases are shared with TRBD2. The CDR3 covers 16 residues. V shed 5 bases and J 6 bases; nucleotides not matched to a gene: 7. Germline CDR1 reads SGHVS; CDR2 reads FNYEAQ. The CDR3 coding sequence is TGTGCCAGCAGCGCATACGGGACTAGCGGGGTCAATGAGCAGTTCTTC. Translating gives CASSAYGTSGVNEQFF.

This chain joins TRBV6-5 and TRBJ1-2; D ambiguous. This CDR3 spans 12 amino acids. The germline CDR1 and CDR2 sequences are MNHEY and SVGAGI. V gave up 2 bases and J gave up 4 bases, with 5 bases separating them. The CDR3 DNA reads TGTGCCAGCAGTTACCAGTTCTATGGCTACACCTTC. The encoded protein is CASSYQFYGYTF.

V usage is TRBV27 and J usage is TRBJ1-5; 9 nucleotides line up with TRBD1. V lost 10 bases, J lost 6 bases, and 4 bases stayed unmatched. The CDR3 runs to 12 residues. The germline gives CDR1 MNHEY, CDR2 SMNVEV (reference sequence). This chain's CDR3 is CATRTGVQPQHF. The CDR3 nucleotides read TGTGCCACCAGGACAGGGGTTCAGCCCCAGCATTTT.

The chain carries TRBV6-6 and TRBJ2-1; 9 nucleotides agree with TRBD2. The germline V gene encodes CDR1 MNHNY and CDR2 SVGAGI (reference sequence). The J segment lost 3 bases and the V segment lost 4 bases, leaving 4 bases of the junction unmatched. This CDR3 has 15 amino acids. The CDR3 sequence is CASSLAGAVYNEQFF. In DNA, the CDR3 is TGTGCCAGCAGTTTAGCGGGGGCCGTCTACAATGAGCAGTTCTTC.

As for this clone: The junction shows a germline mismatch at one end, possibly a read error. This chain joins TRBV7-9 and TRBJ1-2; the match to TRBD1 covers 9 bases. Germline assignment: CDR1 SEHNR and CDR2 FQNEAQ (reference sequence). The CDR3 has 14 residues. For the CDR3, the DNA is TGTTCCAGCAGCTTAAAACAGGGGGCGGATGGCTACACCTTC. Translation: CSSSLKQGADGYTF.